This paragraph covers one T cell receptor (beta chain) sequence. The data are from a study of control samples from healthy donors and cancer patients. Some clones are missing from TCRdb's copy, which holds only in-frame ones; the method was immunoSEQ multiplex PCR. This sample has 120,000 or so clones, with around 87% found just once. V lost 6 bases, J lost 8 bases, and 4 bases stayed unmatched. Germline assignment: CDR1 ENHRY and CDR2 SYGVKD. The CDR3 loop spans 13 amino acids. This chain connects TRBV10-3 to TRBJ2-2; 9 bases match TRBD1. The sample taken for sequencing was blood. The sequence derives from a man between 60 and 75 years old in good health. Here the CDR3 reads CAIRGTGSGELFF. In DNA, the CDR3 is TGTGCCATCAGGGGGACAGGGTCTGGGGAGCTGTTTTTT.